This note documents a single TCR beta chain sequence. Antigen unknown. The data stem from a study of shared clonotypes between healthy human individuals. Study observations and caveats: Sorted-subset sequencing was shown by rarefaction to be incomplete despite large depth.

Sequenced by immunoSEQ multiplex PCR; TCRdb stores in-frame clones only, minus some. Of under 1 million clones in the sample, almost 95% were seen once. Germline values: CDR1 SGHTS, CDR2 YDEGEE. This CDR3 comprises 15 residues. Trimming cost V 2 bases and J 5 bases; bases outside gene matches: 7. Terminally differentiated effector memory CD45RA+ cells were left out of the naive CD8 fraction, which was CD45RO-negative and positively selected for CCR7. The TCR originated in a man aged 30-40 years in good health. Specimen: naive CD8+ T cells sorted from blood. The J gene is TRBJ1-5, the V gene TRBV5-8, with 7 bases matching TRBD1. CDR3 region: CASSLIDRADQPQHF. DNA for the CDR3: TGTGCCAGCAGCTTAATCGACAGGGCAGATCAGCCCCAGCATTTT.